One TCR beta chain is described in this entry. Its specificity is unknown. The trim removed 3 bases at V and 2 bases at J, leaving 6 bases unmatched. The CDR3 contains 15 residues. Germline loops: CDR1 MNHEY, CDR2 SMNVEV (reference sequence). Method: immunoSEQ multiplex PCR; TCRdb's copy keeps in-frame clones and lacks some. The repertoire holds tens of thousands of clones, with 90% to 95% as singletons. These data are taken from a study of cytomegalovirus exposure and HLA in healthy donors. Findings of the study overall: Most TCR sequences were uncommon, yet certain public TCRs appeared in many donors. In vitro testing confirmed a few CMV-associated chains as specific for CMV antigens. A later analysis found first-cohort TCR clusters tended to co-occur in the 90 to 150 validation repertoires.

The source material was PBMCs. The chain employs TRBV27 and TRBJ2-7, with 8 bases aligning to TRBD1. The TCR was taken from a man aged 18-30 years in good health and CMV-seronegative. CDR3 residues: CASSFRTGTPYEQYF. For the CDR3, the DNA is TGTGCCAGCAGTTTCAGGACAGGGACCCCCTACGAGCAGTACTTC.